The 12 T cell receptor beta chains below come from one sample, sequenced in a study of T cell responses to AZD1222 COVID-19 vaccine. The assay was immunoSEQ multiplex PCR, and TCRdb's table has in-frame clones only and misses some. The repertoire holds about 50,000 clones, around 85% seen once, with approximately 19% in the top ten. Material: peripheral blood, obtained on day 0 of MenACWY control vaccination. The source is an adult in good health.

The chain has TRBV10-3 and TRBJ2-1, with TRBD2 identical over 7 bases. The CDR3 consists of 13 residues. Germline lookup yields CDR1 ENHRY and CDR2 SYGVKD. Germline trimming cut 7 bases from V and 5 bases from J; bases unmatched to any gene: 5. CDR3 residues: CAIMYGTNNEQFF. The DNA for the CDR3 is TGTGCCATCATGTACGGGACTAACAATGAGCAGTTCTTC.

This chain links TRBV5-6 with TRBJ2-7, with 8 bases matching TRBD1. This CDR3 spans 15 amino acids. Germline-derived CDR1 and CDR2 are SGHDT and YYEEEE. V gave up 0 bases and J gave up 7 bases; unmatched junction bases: 9. CDR3 bases: TGTGCCAGCAGCTTGGGGCAGGGGGCCCTGTGGGAGCAGTACTTC. It translates to CASSLGQGALWEQYF.

The CDR3 DNA reads TGTGCCAGTAGTCGTCGGCCCGACAGTAGCAATCAGCCCCAGCATTTT. This translates into CASSRRPDSSNQPQHF. The genes are TRBV19 and TRBJ1-5, with a weak D call TRBD1 (5 bases). Germline values: CDR1 LNHDA, CDR2 SQIVND (reference sequence). This CDR3 is built from 16 residues. V gave up 5 bases and J gave up 0 bases, with 14 bases separating them.

This sequence joins TRBV5-1 and TRBJ2-7; D is possibly TRBD1 or TRBD2 (5 bases each). V was trimmed by 4 bases and J by 7 bases, leaving 18 bases between them. The CDR3 is made up of 14 amino acids. Germline V gene lookup returns CDR1 SGHRS and CDR2 YFSETQ. The CDR3 DNA sequence: TGCGCCAGCAGCGAGATAAGGGGATCGGGAGAGCAGTACTTC. Translated, it gives CASSEIRGSGEQYF.

In its sample, this clone was seen a few times. The chain has TRBV3-1 (or the pseudogene TRBV3-2) and TRBJ2-7; 11 nucleotides match TRBD2. The V and J ends lost 0 bases and 8 bases, in that order; junction bases with no gene match: 6. The germline CDR1 and CDR2 sequences are LGHDT and YNNKEL (reference sequence). The CDR3 has 15 amino acids. The CDR3 DNA sequence: TGTGCCAGCAGCCAAGATTCTAGCGGGAGGTCACAGCAGTACTTC. Translated: CASSQDSSGRSQQYF.

V gene TRBV12-3 or TRBV12-4 combines with J gene TRBJ1-3; D is undetermined. Trimming took 3 bases from V and 9 from J, leaving 3 bases between them. This CDR3 is 10 amino acids long. CDR3 nucleotide sequence: TGTGCCAGCAGTTTGCGCACCATATATTTT. It specifies CASSLRTIYF.

This clone was picked up one time. This chain uses TRBV7-9 with TRBJ1-6; 7 positions match TRBD1. This CDR3 spans 15 amino acids. The V segment lost 2 bases and the J segment 9 bases; nucleotides outside the gene matches: 7. Per the germline V gene, CDR1 is SEHNR and CDR2 is FQNEAQ (reference sequence). The CDR3 DNA reads as TGTGCCAGCAGCTTACAGACAGGGTCGCGTTCACCCCTCCACTTT. It codes for CASSLQTGSRSPLHF.

This chain uses TRBV6-1 with TRBJ1-4; D unclear. Per germline, CDR1 MNHNS and CDR2 SASEGT. V gave up 2 bases and J gave up 2 bases, with 9 bases separating them. This CDR3 has 15 amino acids. CDR3: CASSETRSTNEKLFF. The CDR3 DNA is TGTGCCAGCAGTGAAACGCGTTCGACTAATGAAAAACTGTTTTTT.

This clone was seen more than once but under ten times. This chain links TRBV4-2 with TRBJ1-5; D might be TRBD1 (5 bases). CDR3 size: 19 residues. Germline assignment: CDR1 LGHNA and CDR2 YNFKEQ. Trimming cost V 1 base and J 0 bases, with 19 bases left between them. The DNA of the CDR3 is TGTGCCAGCAGCCAAGTTCCTCAGGGAACGGTTGCTAGCAATCAGCCCCAGCATTTT. Translated: CASSQVPQGTVASNQPQHF.

The table lists this clone with a few counts. This chain links TRBV7-2 with TRBJ1-2, with D maybe TRBD1 (5 bases). The CDR3 contains 15 residues. Between the trimmed V and J ends, which lost 5 bases and 7 bases, there was a span of 20 bases. CDR1 SGHTA and CDR2 FQGNSA come from the germline V gene. CDR3 nucleotide sequence: TGTGCCAGCAGCCACCGGGGGGGACCGGCACTTGGCTACACCTTC. Its translation is CASSHRGGPALGYTF.

This clone appeared once. The chain couples TRBV10-1 to TRBJ2-3; 12 bases are shared with TRBD2. Germline CDR1 and CDR2: WNHNN and SYGVQD (reference sequence). V gave up 5 bases and J gave up 3 bases; unmatched junction bases: 3. The CDR3 contains 15 residues. The DNA of the CDR3 is TGCGCCAGCAGTTCCGGGACTAGCGGGACAGATACGCAGTATTTT. It yields the protein CASSSGTSGTDTQYF.

The genes are TRBV27 and TRBJ2-1; D tentatively fits TRBD1 or TRBD2 (5 bases each). The CDR3 contains 16 residues. Looked up from germline, CDR1 is MNHEY and CDR2 is SMNVEV (reference sequence). The V end lost 6 bases, the J end lost 1 base, and 16 bases lay between the germline ends. The CDR3 nucleotides are TGTGCCAGCAGACAAGGGATCAGGGAGTCCTACAATGAGCAGTTCTTC. As protein: CASRQGIRESYNEQFF.